This paragraph reports one TCR beta chain. Its antigen is as yet unknown. These data come from a study of shared clonotypes between healthy human individuals. Germline CDR1 SGHRS, CDR2 YFSETQ. The CDR3 consists of 14 residues. Trimming cost V 4 bases and J 5 bases, with 15 bases left between them. Profiled with immunoSEQ multiplex PCR; TCRdb holds only in-frame clones, not every one. The sample holds about 2 million clones; over 85% are singletons and the top ten take 0.13%. Points from the study as a whole: Non-shared clonotypes were found to have lower generation probabilities than the clonotypes that were shared by all four of the sorted-subset donors.

The specimen sequenced was naive CD4+ T cells sorted from blood. Subset specified: CD45RA+ positively selected. The TCR was taken from a man aged 18-30 years in good health. V usage is TRBV5-1 and J usage is TRBJ2-5; D perhaps matches TRBD2 (5 bases). The CDR3 DNA reads TGCGCCAGCAGCCTAGGACTGCCCGGGGAGACCCAGTACTTC. Translated, it gives CASSLGLPGETQYF. The full variable domain, its missing parts supplied by reference TRBV5-1 and TRBJ2-5, is KAGVTQTPRYLIKTRGQQVTLSCSPISGHRSVSWYQQTPGQGLQFLFEYFSETQRNKGNFPGRFSGRQFSNSRSEMNVSTLELGDSALYLCASSLGLPGETQYFGPGTRLLVL.